A selection of T cell receptor beta chains follows, all from one sample in a study of blood T cell repertoires in COVID-19. Produced via immunoSEQ multiplex PCR; TCRdb's table is partial and in-frame only. The sample yields about 200,000 clones, 88% seen once. Sequencing input: peripheral blood. The receptors shown here come from a man between 18 and 29 years old with active or convalescent COVID-19. CDR3s include the opening cysteine and the closing phenylalanine or tryptophan. A D gene is named only where the DNA matches it firmly. Not all rows give a size; the values are once, few, many and, for expanded clones, a class.

>TRBV5-5|TRBJ2-2|.|.|13
CASSLSSGRELFF
>TRBV2|TRBJ1-2|TRBD1|.|17
CASSRNWDRGGDDGYTF
>TRBV18|TRBJ1-2|TRBD1|.|14
CASSQQGDSYGYTF
>TRBV7-2|TRBJ2-1|.|.|14
CASSLESSRNEQFF
>TRBV7-3|TRBJ2-3|TRBD2|.|15
CASSLTGGSTDTQYF
>TRBV7-2|TRBJ2-7|TRBD2|.|17
CASSLQSGGAVANEQYF
>TRBV18|TRBJ2-3|.|.|16
CASSSNPGQSTDTQYF
>TRBV2|TRBJ2-7|TRBD1|.|13
CATSGTGDYEQYF
>TRBV30|TRBJ2-5|.|.|11
CAWSVPGTQYF
>TRBV2|TRBJ2-5|TRBD2|.|15
CANVGTSGRRETQYF
>TRBV18|TRBJ1-1|.|.|13
CASSATENTEAFF
>TRBV15|TRBJ2-7|.|.|13
CATSRALSYEQYF
>TRBV9|TRBJ1-2|.|.|13
CASSVEQGYGYTF
>TRBV10-3|TRBJ1-1|.|.|13
CAIRIQENTEAFF
>TRBV6-6|TRBJ2-7|TRBD1|.|15
CASSDYSGGLNEQYF
>TRBV19|TRBJ2-7|TRBD2|.|15
CASRPTSESSYEQYF
>TRBV7-9|TRBJ1-5|TRBD1|.|14
CASSPGQGNQPQHF
>TRBV7-2|TRBJ2-1|TRBD2|.|16
CASSLRTSGRVGEQFF
>TRBV11-2|TRBJ2-2|TRBD1|.|16
CASSVTGGGGAGELFF
>TRBV4-3|TRBJ2-2|.|.|17
CASSQVSVYGNTGELFF
>TRBV11-2|TRBJ1-2|.|.|15
CASSLDVSRGGGYTF
>TRBV11-2|TRBJ2-3|.|.|15
CASSFGGGPTDTQYF
>TRBV29-1|TRBJ1-2|TRBD1|.|13
CSVGGTGRYGYTF
>TRBV19|TRBJ1-4|TRBD1|.|14
CASRRTGINEKLFF
>TRBV6-6|TRBJ2-5|.|.|13
CASSYGGQETQYF
>TRBV29-1|TRBJ2-1|TRBD1|.|13
CSVEGTGSNEQFF
>TRBV9|TRBJ2-1|TRBD1|.|15
CASSVVQGAYNEQFF
>TRBV9|TRBJ2-1|TRBD1|.|16
CASSRQGQGGGDEQFF
>TRBV6-6|TRBJ1-1|TRBD1|.|15
CASSSQQGELSEAFF
>TRBV7-2|TRBJ1-2|TRBD1|.|13
CASSSGTGGGYTF
>TRBV4-3|TRBJ2-1|TRBD2|.|14
CASSHRGTSGQQFF
>TRBV9|TRBJ1-1|.|.|15
CASSARDITPTEAFF
>TRBV7-9|TRBJ2-1|.|.|14
CASSPSETYNEQFF
>TRBV14|TRBJ2-7|TRBD1|.|15
CASSRPGQGIYEQYF
>TRBV21-1|TRBJ1-2|.|once|15
CASSNKVRVSDGYTF
>TRBV5-6|TRBJ1-4|.|.|16
CASSGRKGATNEKLFF
>TRBV11-2|TRBJ2-5|TRBD1|.|14
CASSQGAVYETQYF
>TRBV5-1|TRBJ2-2|.|.|17
CASSLGGTGSVTGELFF
>TRBV7-9|TRBJ1-2|.|.|16
CASTSTRDIDNYGYTF
>TRBV2|TRBJ2-1|.|.|12
CARKGLAEEGLF